This T cell receptor (beta chain) was found in a study of blood T cell repertoires in COVID-19. Overall study: PBMCs, B-cell-depleted T cells, or T cells were the source of the cDNA or gDNA that made up the material.

TCRdb's table, derived via immunoSEQ multiplex PCR, lists solely in-frame clones and lacks some. The sample holds roughly 250,000 clones, 70% to 90% seen once. The CDR3 has 15 residues. V dropped 4 bases and J dropped 8; count of bases not matched to a gene: 8. CDR1 MDHEN and CDR2 SYDVKM come from the germline V gene. The receptor was derived from a woman aged 40-49 years with acute COVID-19. V usage is TRBV28 and J usage is TRBJ1-6; 7 bases fit TRBD1. Sequenced material: PBMCs or T cells enriched from blood (not recorded which). CDR3 coding DNA: TGTGCCAGCAGTTCCAAGGTCAGGGGGTATTCACCCCTCCACTTT. As protein: CASSSKVRGYSPLHF.